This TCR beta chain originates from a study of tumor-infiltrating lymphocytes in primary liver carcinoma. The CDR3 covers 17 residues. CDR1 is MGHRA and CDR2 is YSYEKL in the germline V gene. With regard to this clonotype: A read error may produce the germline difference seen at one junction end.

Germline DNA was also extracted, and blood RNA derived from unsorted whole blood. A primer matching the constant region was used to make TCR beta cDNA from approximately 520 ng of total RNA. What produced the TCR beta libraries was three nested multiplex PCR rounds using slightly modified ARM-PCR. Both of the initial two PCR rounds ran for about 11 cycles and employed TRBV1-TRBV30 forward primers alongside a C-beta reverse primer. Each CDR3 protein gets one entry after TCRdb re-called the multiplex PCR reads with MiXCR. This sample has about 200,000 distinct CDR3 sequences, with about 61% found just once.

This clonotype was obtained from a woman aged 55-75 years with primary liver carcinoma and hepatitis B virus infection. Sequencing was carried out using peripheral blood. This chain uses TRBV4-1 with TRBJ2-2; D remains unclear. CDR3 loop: CTNSQVDMGFPTGELFF. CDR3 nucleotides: TGTACCAACAGCCAAGTAGACATGGGATTTCCGACCGGGGAGCTGTTTTTT.